This TCR beta chain was identified in a study of T cells in Graves' hyperthyroidism and ophthalmopathy. Amplification of TCR beta CDR3 regions was performed using RNA transcripts as template. HTBI primers were employed in a first-round RT-PCR of the TCR CDR3. TCRdb passed the multiplex PCR reads through MiXCR, listing each CDR3 protein once. The table includes about 640,000 distinct CDR3 sequences, 20% to 25% detected once. Each 10 ml fresh peripheral blood draw supplied the PBMCs. The V gene lost 6 bases and the J gene lost 3 bases, with 14 bases spanning the gap. The CDR3 is 15 amino acids. From germline, CDR1 is MNHNS and CDR2 SASEGT.

The gene calls are TRBV6-1 and TRBJ1-4; tentative D call: TRBD1 (6 bases). This clonotype was sampled from a man aged 25 to 40 with Graves' ophthalmopathy. The sample was blood. The CDR3 region has the DNA TGTGCCAGCAGGGGGGCCTTACGCCCTAATGAAAAACTGTTTTTT. This sequence encodes CASRGALRPNEKLFF.